This TCR beta chain was documented in a study of cytomegalovirus exposure and HLA in healthy donors. Overall study findings and caveats: Clonal expansion, a later analysis showed, was greater in HLA-associated TCR beta chains than in equally common others.

V lost 4 bases, J lost 9 bases, and 12 bases stayed unmatched. The CDR3 consists of 15 residues. Germline V gene sequence: CDR1 MDHEN, CDR2 SYDVKM. Turning to this clone: Its antigen is still unknown.

60 Vbeta and 13 Jbeta primers were used in PCR. Here immunoSEQ multiplex PCR was the method, and the copy in TCRdb shows in-frame clones only, minus some. The sample lists nearly 200,000 clones, over 70% occurring once. The sample comprised PBMCs. The sequence derives from a young man in good health and CMV-seronegative. The chain combines TRBV28 with TRBJ2-3, with 8 bases matching TRBD1. The DNA for the CDR3 is TGTGCCAGCAGTTCCCCGCGGCGGACAGGGCGGACGCAGTATTTT. Translating it yields CASSSPRRTGRTQYF.